The 18 T cell receptor beta chains presented below share a single source sample, sequenced in a study of blood T cell repertoires in COVID-19. Here immunoSEQ multiplex PCR was the method, and the copy in TCRdb shows in-frame clones only, minus some. The table includes some 200,000 clones, 84% detected once. Specimen: peripheral blood. Source of these receptors: a woman in her fifties or sixties who had recovered from COVID-19.

This rearrangement joins TRBV25-1 to TRBJ2-5, with 8 bases that match TRBD2. The CDR3 is made up of 17 amino acids. Germline-derived CDR1 and CDR2 are MGHDK and SYGVNS. J lost 2 bases, V lost 1 base, and 9 bases had no gene match. The CDR3 nucleotides are TGTGCCAGCAGTGAATGGTTGGCGGGGGGACGACAAGAGACCCAGTACTTC. Residues: CASSEWLAGGRQETQYF.

The rearrangement uses TRBV7-3 and TRBJ2-1; 9 bases fit TRBD2. With V trimmed by 1 base and J by 13 bases, 5 bases remained unmatched. This CDR3 is built from 13 residues. CDR1 and CDR2 from the germline V gene are SGHTA and FQGTGA. The CDR3 coding sequence is TGTGCCAGCAGCTTAAGGACTAGCGACCCCCAGTTCTTC. Its translation: CASSLRTSDPQFF. Drawing the rest from reference TRBV7-3 and TRBJ2-1, the complete variable domain is GAGVSQTPSNKVTEKGKYVELRCDPISGHTALYWYRQSLGQGPEFLIYFQGTGAADDSGLPNDRFFAVRPEGSVSTLKIQRTERGDSAVYLCASSLRTSDPQFFGPGTRLTVL.

The chain joins TRBV6-2 or TRBV6-3 to TRBJ1-2; no definite D call. CDR1 MNHEY and CDR2 SVGEGT come from the germline V gene. This CDR3 comprises 12 residues. V lost 5 bases and J lost 7, with 11 bases in between. CDR3 protein: CASSRLEAGYTF. CDR3 DNA sequence: TGTGCCAGCAGTCGACTCGAAGCTGGCTACACCTTC.

The CDR3 protein is CASRPTGDYEQYF. DNA of the CDR3: TGTGCCAGCAGACCCACAGGGGACTACGAGCAGTACTTC. The V call is TRBV6-5, the J call TRBJ2-7, with 7 bases identical to TRBD1. With 6 bases clipped from V and 3 bases from J, the junction kept 5 bases outside the gene matches. The CDR3 is 13 amino acids. The germline CDR1 and CDR2 sequences are MNHEY and SVGAGI.

The chain combines TRBV19 with TRBJ2-1, with D possibly TRBD2 on 5 matching bases. The CDR3 spans 16 residues. V was clipped by 6 bases and J by 0 bases, with 15 bases between them. Looked up from germline, CDR1 is LNHDA and CDR2 is SQIVND (reference sequence). The CDR3 loop is CASSFSTGSSYNEQFF. The CDR3 nucleotides are TGTGCCAGTAGCTTCTCGACTGGGAGCTCCTACAATGAGCAGTTCTTC.

The chain recombines TRBV5-1 with TRBJ2-7; 11 bases are a match to TRBD2. The CDR3 is 16 residues long. J lost 5 bases, V lost 1 base, and 8 bases had no gene match. Germline V CDR1 and CDR2: SGHRS, YFSETQ. Here the CDR3 reads CASSLTSGGFSDEQYF. In nucleotides, the CDR3 is TGCGCCAGCAGCTTGACTAGCGGGGGCTTCTCAGACGAGCAGTACTTC.

The chain couples TRBV6-5 to TRBJ2-7; TRBD1 matches at 8 bases. The CDR3 is 14 amino acids. CDR1 MNHEY and CDR2 SVGAGI come from the germline V gene. The trim removed 10 bases at V and 7 bases at J, leaving 15 bases unmatched. CDR3 amino acids: CATSRGRLLREQYF. The CDR3 DNA sequence: TGTGCCACGAGCAGGGGGCGCTTATTGCGGGAGCAGTACTTC.

The rearrangement links TRBV7-2 to TRBJ1-5, with 7 bases lining up with TRBD1. V shed 5 bases, J shed 2 bases, and the junction held 3 bases outside the gene matches. This CDR3 spans 14 amino acids. Germline assignment: CDR1 SGHTA and CDR2 FQGNSA. As DNA, the CDR3 is TGTGCCAGCAGCCCTCAGGGGGGCAATCAGCCCCAGCATTTT. Translating gives CASSPQGGNQPQHF.

This chain uses TRBV3-1 (or the pseudogene TRBV3-2) with TRBJ2-1; the D is unclear. Germline V gives CDR1 LGHDT, CDR2 YNNKEL (reference sequence). The ends were cut back, 6 bases at V and 3 bases at J, with 12 bases in the middle. CDR3 size: 14 residues. CDR3 coding DNA: TGTGCCAGCAGTGTACGGGTCTACTACAATGAGCAGTTCTTC. Translation: CASSVRVYYNEQFF.

Turning to this clone: One end of the junction fails to match germline, which may point to a read error. The chain has TRBV4-1 and TRBJ2-1; D is possibly TRBD2 (5 bases). The CDR3 is 15 amino acids. Per germline, CDR1 MGHRA and CDR2 YSYEKL. The DNA of the CDR3 is TGCGCCAGCAGAGGTACGGGGAAAAGAGGCAATGGGCAGTTCTTC. It specifies CASRGTGKRGNGQFF.

This clone was recorded a few times. The V gene is TRBV5-1, the J gene TRBJ2-7, with TRBD1 identical over 9 bases. The germline V gene encodes CDR1 SGHRS and CDR2 YFSETQ. Germline trimming cut 2 bases from V and 2 bases from J; bases unmatched to any gene: 5. The CDR3 totals 15 residues. The CDR3 is CASSFWTGATYEQYF. The CDR3 DNA reads as TGCGCCAGCAGCTTTTGGACAGGGGCTACCTACGAGCAGTACTTC.

The DNA of the CDR3 is TGTGCCAGCAGTTACTCGAGTATAGGGACAGGGGGAGTATACTATGGCTACACCTTC. Its translation: CASSYSSIGTGGVYYGYTF. V and J are TRBV6-2 or TRBV6-3 and TRBJ1-2; 11 bases agree with TRBD1. Looked up from germline, CDR1 is MNHEY and CDR2 is SVGEGT. CDR3 size: 19 residues. Losses at the gene ends were 0 bases for V and 3 bases for J; bases not matched to a gene: 12.

The chain links TRBV5-1 to TRBJ2-3; 9 nucleotides line up with TRBD1. Trimming at V came to 5 bases and at J to 0 bases, leaving 7 bases not matched to a gene. This CDR3 region has 16 residues. Germline V gives CDR1 SGHRS, CDR2 YFSETQ. Here the CDR3 reads CASRSTGTGSTDTQYF. The CDR3, as DNA: TGCGCCAGCAGATCGACCGGGACAGGGAGCACAGATACGCAGTATTTT.

In the case of this clone: Other DNA sequences from this sample encode an identical CDR3 as well. J is TRBJ2-5 and V is TRBV27, with 8 bases matching TRBD2. V shed 3 bases and J 4 bases; nucleotides not matched to a gene: 1. In germline, CDR1 is MNHEY, CDR2 SMNVEV (reference sequence). The CDR3 covers 13 residues. CDR3 residues: CASSLAGGETQYF. CDR3 in DNA: TGTGCCAGCAGTTTGGCGGGGGGAGAGACCCAGTACTTC.

This rearrangement joins TRBV6-5 to TRBJ2-2, with D perhaps TRBD2 (6 bases). Trimming removed 6 bases from V and 1 base from J, with 12 bases in between. CDR3 length: 15 residues. Germline V lookup: CDR1 MNHEY, CDR2 SVGAGI. The CDR3 region has the DNA TGTGCCAGCAGAAAAGCGGGCGAGAACACCGGGGAGCTGTTTTTT. This translates into CASRKAGENTGELFF.

The CDR3 sequence: CASRYDRDGGYTF. CDR3 sequence (DNA): TGCGCCAGCAGGTATGACAGGGATGGTGGCTACACCTTC. The chain couples TRBV5-1 to TRBJ1-2, with TRBD1 identical over 7 bases. CDR3 length: 13 residues. V lost 5 bases, J lost 7 bases, and 8 bases stayed unmatched. The germline V gene has CDR1 SGHRS and CDR2 YFSETQ.

The chain employs TRBV3-1 (or the pseudogene TRBV3-2) and TRBJ2-5, with D hard to call. The germline V and J ends were trimmed by 1 base and 4 bases, with 10 bases remaining between them. The V gene's germline CDR1 is LGHDT and CDR2 YNNKEL (reference sequence). The CDR3 spans 14 residues. The CDR3 is CASSQGLAPETQYF. The CDR3 coding sequence is TGTGCCAGCAGCCAAGGGTTAGCTCCAGAGACCCAGTACTTC.

V usage is TRBV12-3 or TRBV12-4 and J usage is TRBJ1-6; D gene uncertain. Trimming took 7 bases from V and 4 from J, leaving 5 bases between them. The CDR3 is 12 residues long. DNA of the CDR3: TGTGCCAGCACCAGGTATAATTCACCCCTCCACTTT. It encodes CASTRYNSPLHF.